Presented here are 20 T cell receptor beta chains from one specimen sequenced in a study of regulatory T cells in long-lasting Graves disease. In building TCR beta libraries, iRepertoire HTBI primers were used together with Arm-PCR of CDR3 regions. A single record per CDR3 protein comes from TCRdb applying MiXCR to the multiplex PCR reads. The sample carries 400,000 to 450,000 distinct CDR3 sequences, more than 12% recorded once. Time point specified: newly diagnosed GD, antithyroid drugs for less than 3 months. PBMC-derived RNA was used for the TCR library. A further study also used this sample, focusing on T cells in Graves' hyperthyroidism and ophthalmopathy.

Sequencing was performed on peripheral blood mononuclear cells (PBMCs), taken at new diagnosis, from a patient treated with antithyroid drugs. All receptors come from a young woman with Graves disease.

This clonotype was seen only a few times. This chain joins TRBV9 and TRBJ1-2, with D possibly TRBD1 on 5 matching bases. The CDR3 is 15 residues long. Germline CDR1 is SGDLS and CDR2 is YYNGEE. Between the trimmed V and J ends, which lost 3 bases and 1 base, there was a span of 13 bases. The CDR3 sequence is CASSALGTDNYGYTF. The DNA for the CDR3 is TGTGCCAGCAGCGCACTAGGGACGGATAACTATGGCTACACCTTC.

The sample holds a few counts of this clonotype. The CDR3 DNA is TGTGCCAGCAGCCGAATCGACAGGGCTAACTATGGCTACACCTTC. It encodes CASSRIDRANYGYTF. The chain has TRBV3-1 and TRBJ1-2, with 7 nucleotides matching TRBD1. Germline V lookup: CDR1 LGHDT, CDR2 YNNKEL (reference sequence). This CDR3 spans 15 amino acids. The trim removed 4 bases at V and 0 bases at J, leaving 5 bases unmatched.

This clonotype was found many times. V and J are TRBV12-3 or TRBV12-4 and TRBJ2-5; 9 nucleotides line up with TRBD2. V lost 5 bases to trimming and J lost 3 bases; unmatched junction nucleotides: 4. The CDR3 has 14 residues. The CDR3: CASSRREGKETQYF. The DNA of the CDR3 is TGTGCCAGCAGTCGGCGGGAGGGTAAAGAGACCCAGTACTTC.

This clonotype appeared many times. This sequence joins TRBV2 and TRBJ1-5; no clear D gene. The germline V gene encodes CDR1 SNHLY and CDR2 FYNNEI. V was clipped by 8 bases and J by 3 bases, with 11 bases between them. This CDR3 region has 13 residues. The CDR3 loop is CASVSGPNQPQHF. CDR3 bases: TGTGCCAGCGTCTCAGGTCCCAATCAGCCCCAGCATTTT. Full variable domain (rest looked up from reference TRBV2 and TRBJ1-5): EPEVTQTPSHQVTQMGQEVILRCVPISNHLYFYWYRQILGQKVEFLVSFYNNEISEKSEIFDDQFSVERPDGSNFTLKIRSTKLEDSAMYFCASVSGPNQPQHFGDGTRLSIL.

This clonotype was seen a handful of times. It may be a read error: a sequence one base away is much more abundant. The CDR3 ends on some other residue instead of the conserved phenylalanine or tryptophan, so this is likely a read error. This chain's CDR3 is CASSPLAESSYEQYL. The CDR3 DNA reads as TGTGCCAGCAGTCCCCTAGCGGAGAGCTCCTACGAGCAGTACTTA. The rearrangement uses TRBV27 and TRBJ2-7; TRBD2 matches 7 bases. CDR1 is MNHEY, CDR2 SMNVEV, per germline (reference sequence). This CDR3 is 15 amino acids long. Trimming took 5 bases from V and 0 from J; bases not matched to a gene: 7.

The sample holds many counts of this clonotype. The rearrangement uses TRBV30 and TRBJ1-5; 8 bases agree with TRBD1. The trim removed 0 bases at V and 5 bases at J, leaving 9 bases unmatched. Germline loops: CDR1 GTSNPN, CDR2 SVGIG (reference sequence). The CDR3 contains 16 residues. The CDR3 is CAWSVGDRILHQPQHF. In DNA form, the CDR3 reads TGTGCCTGGAGTGTAGGGGACAGGATTCTTCATCAGCCCCAGCATTTT.

The chain joins TRBV30 to TRBJ1-4; the match to TRBD1 covers 12 bases. The CDR3 consists of 15 residues. The germline V gene has CDR1 GTSNPN and CDR2 SVGIG (reference sequence). Trimming removed 6 bases from V and 8 bases from J; junction bases left unmatched: 10. The DNA for the CDR3 is TGTGCCTGCCTCTGGGACAGGGGGCGTGGGGAAAAACTGTTTTTT. It codes for CACLWDRGRGEKLFF.

V and J are TRBV9 and TRBJ2-7; D is unresolved. CDR3 length: 13 amino acids. Germline values: CDR1 SGDLS, CDR2 YYNGEE. Trimming removed 7 bases from V and 0 bases from J, with 11 bases in between. CDR3 residues: CASQAGDSYEQYF. CDR3 nucleotide sequence: TGTGCCAGCCAGGCAGGTGACTCCTACGAGCAGTACTTC.

This clonotype showed up many times. The V call is TRBV5-1, the J call TRBJ2-3; a possible D gene is TRBD2 (6 bases). The V gene lost 0 bases and the J gene lost 0 bases, with 11 bases spanning the gap. Looked up from germline, CDR1 is SGHRS and CDR2 is YFSETQ. The CDR3 is 16 residues long. CDR3 bases: TGCGCCAGCAGCTTGGGCCTAGCGAGTAGCACAGATACGCAGTATTTT. This sequence encodes CASSLGLASSTDTQYF.

This clonotype was seen a handful of times. The chain joins TRBV6-9 to TRBJ2-6; possibly TRBD1 for D (5 bases). There are 15 residues in the CDR3. The ends were cut back, 3 bases at V and 0 bases at J, with 6 bases in the middle. Germline V lookup: CDR1 MNHGY, CDR2 SVAAGI. CDR3: CASSYRDSGANVLTF. CDR3 nucleotide sequence: TGTGCCAGCAGTTACAGGGACTCTGGGGCCAACGTCCTGACTTTC.

This clonotype was counted many times. The chain employs TRBV28 and TRBJ2-5, with unresolved D. Between the trimmed V and J ends, which lost 2 bases and 5 bases, there was a span of 9 bases. Germline V CDR1 and CDR2: MDHEN, SYDVKM. This CDR3 contains 13 residues. CDR3 residues: CASSLAYVETQYF. The CDR3 coding sequence is TGTGCCAGCAGTTTAGCTTACGTCGAGACCCAGTACTTC.

This clonotype was detected a few times. The rearrangement links TRBV28 to TRBJ2-1, with 7 bases that match TRBD1. The trim removed 8 bases at V and 6 bases at J, leaving 4 bases unmatched. Germline values: CDR1 MDHEN, CDR2 SYDVKM. The CDR3 totals 12 residues. CDR3 region: CASRQGSNEQFF. The DNA of the CDR3 is TGTGCCAGCCGACAGGGATCCAATGAGCAGTTCTTC. Using reference TRBV28 and TRBJ2-1 for the parts outside the CDR3, the full variable domain is DVKVTQSSRYLVKRTGEKVFLECVQDMDHENMFWYRQDPGLGLRLIYFSYDVKMKEKGDIPEGYSVSREKKERFSLILESASTNQTSMYLCASRQGSNEQFFGPGTRLTVL.

Many counts were recorded for this clonotype. V and J are TRBV28 and TRBJ1-5; 10 nucleotides line up with TRBD1. The CDR3 consists of 15 residues. Germline V gene lookup returns CDR1 MDHEN and CDR2 SYDVKM. The V segment lost 4 bases and the J segment 5 bases; nucleotides outside the gene matches: 5. In DNA, the CDR3 is TGTGCCAGCAGTTCCGGACAGGGGGAAGATCAGCCCCAGCATTTT. It encodes CASSSGQGEDQPQHF.

This sequence joins TRBV6-1 and TRBJ2-1, with TRBD2 identical over 13 bases. The germline V gene has CDR1 MNHNS and CDR2 SASEGT. The length of the CDR3 is 15 residues. V was pared by 6 bases and J by 9 bases, with 8 bases of the junction left unmatched. The CDR3 DNA reads TGTGCCAGCAGCCCACTAGCGGGAGGGCGCGGTGAGCAGTTCTTC. Its protein product is CASSPLAGGRGEQFF.

This clonotype was counted at least ten times. The V gene is TRBV5-1, the J gene TRBJ2-3, with TRBD1 matching 10 bases. Germline CDR1 SGHRS, CDR2 YFSETQ. V was clipped by 2 bases and J by 1 base; unmatched bases: 4. The CDR3 spans 16 residues. DNA for the CDR3: TGCGCCAGCAGCTTTTTAGGGACAGGGGGCACAGATACGCAGTATTTT. It is translated as CASSFLGTGGTDTQYF.

V is TRBV20-1 and J is TRBJ2-7, with D perhaps matching TRBD1 (6 bases). The CDR3 runs to 16 residues. The germline CDR1 and CDR2 sequences are DFQATT and SNEGSKA (reference sequence). V dropped 0 bases and J dropped 5 bases, with 20 bases sitting between them. Here the CDR3 reads CSARDPVPQGLDEQYF. CDR3 bases: TGCAGTGCTAGAGATCCCGTCCCACAGGGATTGGACGAGCAGTACTTC.

About this clonotype: Compared with germline, one end of the junction differs, possibly owing to a read error. The chain couples TRBV18 to TRBJ2-1, with 12 bases identical to TRBD2. The CDR3 consists of 18 residues. Germline V lookup: CDR1 KGHSH, CDR2 LQKENI. The CDR3 loop is CASSPLAASGRAGETQCF. The DNA for the CDR3 is TGTGCCAGCTCACCACTGGCCGCTAGCGGGAGGGCCGGAGAGACCCAGTGCTTC.

This clonotype was observed a handful of times. This may arise from a read error, as a much more abundant clone is one base away. The rearrangement joins TRBV27 to TRBJ1-5; 7 positions agree with TRBD1. The CDR3 totals 16 residues. Germline assignment: CDR1 MNHEY and CDR2 SMNVEV (reference sequence). The CDR3 DNA reads TGTGCCAACAGTTTATCGACAGGGAGTAGCAATCAGCCCCAGCATTTT. Translating it yields CANSLSTGSSNQPQHF.

This clonotype was counted many times. The rearrangement uses TRBV28 and TRBJ1-1, with D perhaps TRBD1 (6 bases). Germline V lookup: CDR1 MDHEN, CDR2 SYDVKM. Between the trimmed V and J ends, which lost 3 bases and 0 bases, there was a span of 11 bases. The CDR3 is 15 amino acids. DNA of the CDR3: TGTGCCAGCAGTTTTGTTAGACAGGTGAACACTGAAGCTTTCTTT. It is translated as CASSFVRQVNTEAFF.

This clonotype was found many times. The gene calls are TRBV20-1 and TRBJ2-2; 13 bases are shared with TRBD2. V shed 6 bases, J shed 7 bases, and the junction held 8 bases outside the gene matches. CDR1 and CDR2 (germline): DFQATT, SNEGSKA (reference sequence). This CDR3 has 15 amino acids. CDR3 coding DNA: TGCAGTGCGCCGCCACTAGCGGGAGGGATCGGGGAGCTGTTTTTT. Protein sequence: CSAPPLAGGIGELFF.